These T cell receptor beta chains were read from a single sample in a study of cytomegalovirus exposure and HLA in healthy donors. Sequenced by immunoSEQ multiplex PCR; TCRdb stores in-frame clones only, minus some. The table lists roughly 120,000 clones, about 91% of them singletons. The sample comprised PBMCs. The receptors stem from a man between 18 and 35 years old in good health and CMV-seronegative. CDR3s include the opening cysteine and the closing phenylalanine or tryptophan. The D gene is left open where the match is weak. The size of a clone is reported for some rows only, either as once, few or many, or as a class for expanded clones.

16	TRBV4-3	TRBD2	NA	TRBJ2-1	CASSQDGGLAGNEQFF	TGCGCCAGCAGCCAAGATGGCGGACTAGCGGGGAATGAGCAGTTCTTC
14	TRBV6-4	NA	NA	TRBJ1-2	CASIGQTMGYGYTF	TGTGCCAGCATCGGACAAACGATGGGCTATGGCTACACCTTC
15	TRBV25-1	NA	NA	TRBJ2-7	CASSESWSTSYEQYF	TGTGCCAGCAGCGAGTCTTGGTCCACGTCCTACGAGCAGTACTTC
12	TRBV28	NA	NA	TRBJ2-7	CASSWAPYEQYF	TGTGCCAGCAGTTGGGCCCCCTACGAGCAGTACTTC
11	TRBV20-1	NA	NA	TRBJ1-4	CSATDREKLFF	TGCAGTGCTACCGACAGAGAAAAACTGTTTTTT
19	TRBV13	TRBD2	NA	TRBJ2-1	CASSPMTRTSGVIDNEQFF	TGTGCCAGCAGCCCTATGACCCGGACTAGCGGGGTAATAGACAATGAGCAGTTCTTC
16	TRBV7-9	TRBD2	NA	TRBJ2-3	CASSRGLAGETDTQYF	TGTGCCAGCAGCCGGGGACTAGCGGGAGAAACAGATACGCAGTATTTT
15	TRBV6-1	TRBD1	NA	TRBJ2-3	CASNIRDRETDTQYF	TGTGCCAGCAATATACGGGACAGGGAAACAGATACGCAGTATTTT
14	TRBV9	TRBD1	once	TRBJ2-1	CASSLGQGLDEQFF	TGTGCCAGCAGCCTGGGACAGGGGCTCGATGAGCAGTTCTTC
15	TRBV9	TRBD1	NA	TRBJ1-6	CASSPPGQGNSPLHF	TGTGCCAGCAGCCCGCCGGGACAGGGGAATTCACCCCTCCACTTT
15	TRBV6-1	NA	NA	TRBJ1-1	CASDPPRGMNTEAFF	TGTGCCAGCGATCCCCCCCGGGGGATGAACACTGAAGCTTTCTTT
14	TRBV6-4	TRBD1	NA	TRBJ2-5	CASSVDRESETQYF	TGTGCCAGCAGTGTAGACAGGGAAAGTGAGACCCAGTACTTC
15	TRBV7-8	TRBD1	NA	TRBJ1-2	CASSLRQGAGYGYTF	TGTGCCAGCAGCCTAAGACAGGGGGCTGGGTATGGCTACACCTTC
13	TRBV19	NA	NA	TRBJ2-7	CASSRGVGDEQYF	TGTGCCAGCTCCAGGGGAGTAGGCGACGAGCAGTACTTC
14	TRBV9	NA	NA	TRBJ2-7	CASSVGSGGYEQYF	TGTGCCAGCAGCGTAGGGTCAGGGGGGTACGAGCAGTACTTC
14	TRBV7-9	NA	NA	TRBJ2-2	CASSLELSTGELFF	TGTGCCAGCAGCTTAGAGCTGAGCACCGGGGAGCTGTTTTTT
13	TRBV7-2	TRBD1	few	TRBJ1-2	CASSFGTGDGYTF	TGTGCCAGCAGCTTCGGGACAGGGGATGGCTACACCTTC
14	TRBV5-1	NA	NA	TRBJ1-5	CASSWGDGNQPQHF	TGCGCCAGCAGCTGGGGGGATGGCAATCAGCCCCAGCATTTT
17	TRBV27	NA	NA	TRBJ2-3	CASSLFIPDTSTDTQYF	TGTGCCAGCAGTTTATTTATACCCGATACTAGCACAGATACGCAGTATTTT
16	TRBV19	TRBD1	NA	TRBJ2-2	CASSIDRQGWGGELFF	TGTGCCAGTAGTATAGATAGACAGGGTTGGGGCGGGGAGCTGTTTTTT
16	TRBV15	TRBD1	NA	TRBJ2-2	CATSRQGQGGPGELFF	TGTGCCACCAGCAGGCAAGGACAGGGCGGCCCCGGGGAGCTGTTTTTT
14	TRBV6-1	NA	NA	TRBJ1-2	CASSGVTGFFGYTF	TGTGCCAGCAGTGGGGTAACAGGGTTTTTTGGCTACACCTTC
13	TRBV2	TRBD1	once	TRBJ1-1	CASRTGVGTEAFF	TGTGCCAGCAGGACAGGGGTGGGGACTGAAGCTTTCTTT
15	TRBV5-6	NA	NA	TRBJ1-1	CASSLVLGGGTEAFF	TGTGCCAGCAGCTTGGTTCTGGGGGGAGGCACTGAAGCTTTCTTT